Below are 3 T cell receptor beta chains sequenced from a single sample in a study of neoadjuvant nivolumab and ipilimumab in lung cancer. The method was immunoSEQ multiplex PCR; TCRdb's version includes in-frame clones alone and lacks a portion of them. The data hold 3,000 to 4,500 clones, with roughly 80% observed a single time. The sequences come from peripheral blood, collected after neoadjuvant nivolumab, alone or with ipilimumab, at or shortly before surgery. These receptors were collected from an adult with non-small cell lung cancer.

The chain recombines TRBV9 with TRBJ2-5; no firm D call. The germline V gene encodes CDR1 SGDLS and CDR2 YYNGEE. The CDR3 has 14 amino acids. V lost 0 bases, J lost 1 base, and 7 bases lay in between. Written as DNA, the CDR3 is TGTGCCAGCAGCGTAGGAACCGGCCAAGAGACCCAGTACTTC. Its protein is CASSVGTGQETQYF.

V gene TRBV18 combines with J gene TRBJ1-3; D possibly corresponds to TRBD1 (5 bases). V dropped 2 bases and J dropped 3 bases, with 14 bases sitting between them. Germline CDR1 reads KGHSH; CDR2 reads LQKENI. The CDR3 runs to 16 residues. CDR3 bases: TGTGCCAGCTCACCAGGGACTGGAATCTTTGGAAACACCATATATTTT. It is translated as CASSPGTGIFGNTIYF.

This chain uses TRBV11-3 with TRBJ2-2, with D uncertain. Looked up from germline, CDR1 is SGHNT and CDR2 is YENEEA. This CDR3 contains 15 residues. The V and J ends lost 3 bases and 6 bases respectively, with 14 bases between them. This CDR3 reads CASSFSTAPSGELFF. In DNA form, the CDR3 reads TGTGCCAGCAGCTTTTCCACAGCTCCCTCCGGGGAGCTGTTTTTT.